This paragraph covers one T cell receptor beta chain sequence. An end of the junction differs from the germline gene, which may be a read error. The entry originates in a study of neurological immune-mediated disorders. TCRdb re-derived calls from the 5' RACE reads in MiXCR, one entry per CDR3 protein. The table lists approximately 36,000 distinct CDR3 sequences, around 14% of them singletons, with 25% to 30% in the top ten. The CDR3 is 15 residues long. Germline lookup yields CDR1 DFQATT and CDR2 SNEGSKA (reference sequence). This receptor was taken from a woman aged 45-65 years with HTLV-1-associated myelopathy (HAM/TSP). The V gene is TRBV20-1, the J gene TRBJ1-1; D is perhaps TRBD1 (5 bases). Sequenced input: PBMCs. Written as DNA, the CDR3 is TGCAGTGCTAGAGGCTCAGAAGCGGGGGTCACTGAAGATTTCTTT. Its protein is CSARGSEAGVTEDFF.